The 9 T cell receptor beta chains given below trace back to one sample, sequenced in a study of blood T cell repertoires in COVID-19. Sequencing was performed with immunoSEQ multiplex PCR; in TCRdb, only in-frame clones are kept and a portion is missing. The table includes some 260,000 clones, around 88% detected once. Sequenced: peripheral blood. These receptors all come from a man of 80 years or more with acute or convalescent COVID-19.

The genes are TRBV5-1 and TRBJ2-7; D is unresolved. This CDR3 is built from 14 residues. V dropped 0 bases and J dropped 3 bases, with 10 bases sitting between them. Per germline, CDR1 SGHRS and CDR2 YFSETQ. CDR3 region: CASSLGQAYYEQYF. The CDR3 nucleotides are TGCGCCAGCAGCTTGGGCCAGGCCTACTACGAGCAGTACTTC.

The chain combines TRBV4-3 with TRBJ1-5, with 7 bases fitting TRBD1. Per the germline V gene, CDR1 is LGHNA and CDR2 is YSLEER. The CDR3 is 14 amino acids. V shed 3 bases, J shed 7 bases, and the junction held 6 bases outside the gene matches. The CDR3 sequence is CASSQRTGRQPQHF. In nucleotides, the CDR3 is TGCGCCAGCAGCCAGAGGACAGGCCGACAGCCCCAGCATTTT.

The CDR3 is CASSLTAGETGELFF. The DNA for the CDR3 is TGTGCCAGCAGCTTAACAGCGGGAGAAACCGGGGAGCTGTTTTTT. V is TRBV7-3 and J is TRBJ2-2, with TRBD2 identical over 8 bases. The CDR3 has 15 amino acids. Unmatched junction bases numbered 2, after V lost 0 bases and J lost 5 bases. Germline CDR1 and CDR2: SGHTA and FQGTGA.

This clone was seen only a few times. CDR3 in amino acids: CASSLVLSDYGYTF. CDR3 bases: TGTGCCAGCAGCTTGGTACTGTCGGACTATGGCTACACCTTC. The chain links TRBV5-4 to TRBJ1-2; the D is unclear. This CDR3 is built from 14 residues. V lost 0 bases, J lost 3 bases, and 9 bases lay in between. The germline V gene has CDR1 SGHNT and CDR2 YYREEE (reference sequence).

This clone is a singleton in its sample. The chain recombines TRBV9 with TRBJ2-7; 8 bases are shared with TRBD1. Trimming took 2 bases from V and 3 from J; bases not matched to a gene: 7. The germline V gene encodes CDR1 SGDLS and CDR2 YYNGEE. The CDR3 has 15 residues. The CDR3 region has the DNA TGTGCCAGCAGCGTCGGACAGGGACCCATCTACGAGCAGTACTTC. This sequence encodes CASSVGQGPIYEQYF.

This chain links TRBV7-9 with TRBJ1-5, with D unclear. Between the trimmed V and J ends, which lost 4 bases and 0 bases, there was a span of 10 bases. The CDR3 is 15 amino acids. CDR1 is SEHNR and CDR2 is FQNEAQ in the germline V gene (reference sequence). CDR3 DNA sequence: TGTGCCAGCAGCTCGGATGGAGCTAGCAATCAGCCCCAGCATTTT. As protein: CASSSDGASNQPQHF.

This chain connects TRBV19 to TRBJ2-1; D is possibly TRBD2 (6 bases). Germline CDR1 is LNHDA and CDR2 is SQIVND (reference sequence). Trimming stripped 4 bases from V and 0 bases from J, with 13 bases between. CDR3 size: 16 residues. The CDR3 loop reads CASSTISGSSYNEQFF. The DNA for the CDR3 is TGTGCCAGTAGTACGATTAGCGGCAGCTCCTACAATGAGCAGTTCTTC.

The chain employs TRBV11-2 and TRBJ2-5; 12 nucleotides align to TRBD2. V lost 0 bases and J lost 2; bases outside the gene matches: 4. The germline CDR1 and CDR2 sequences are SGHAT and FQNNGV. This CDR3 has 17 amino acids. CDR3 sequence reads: CASSLDGTSGLQETQYF. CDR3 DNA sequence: TGTGCCAGCAGCTTAGATGGGACTAGCGGGCTTCAAGAGACCCAGTACTTC.

This chain's CDR3 is CSVELAPKQFF. DNA of the CDR3: TGCAGCGTGGAACTAGCACCTAAGCAGTTCTTC. The chain uses TRBV29-1 and TRBJ2-1; a possible D gene is TRBD2 (6 bases). Trimming removed 6 bases at V and 11 bases at J, with 14 bases between. Germline V lookup: CDR1 SQVTM, CDR2 ANQGSEA. This CDR3 is built from 11 residues.